The rows below give T cell receptor beta chains drawn from one sample of a study of CD8 T cells in ankylosing spondylitis. A single record per CDR3 protein comes from TCRdb applying MiXCR to the 5' RACE reads. The sample has about 140,000 distinct CDR3 sequences; more than 5.5% are singletons. The sequenced sample consisted of blood, either unsorted or a sorted T cell fraction (not recorded which). These receptors were taken from a female donor with ankylosing spondylitis or in good health (not recorded which). CDR3s include the opening cysteine and the closing phenylalanine or tryptophan. D genes are given only for firm matches. Clone size is not always given. Where it is, it says once, few, many or a class for expanded clones.

>NA|14|TRBV5-1|TRBJ1-4|TRBD1
TGCGCCAGCAGCTTGGACAGGGGGATTGAAAAACTGTTTTTT
CASSLDRGIEKLFF
>NA|16|TRBV6-2/TRBV6-3|TRBJ2-4|NA
TGTGCCAGCGAGGCTGGTTGGGGAGAGACCAAAAACATTCAGTACTTC
CASEAGWGETKNIQYF
>many|13|TRBV5-1|TRBJ1-2|NA
TGCGCCAGCAGCTTGGCCGAGAGGTATGGCTACACCTTC
CASSLAERYGYTF
>many|15|TRBV4-2|TRBJ1-5|NA
TGTGCCAGCAGCCAAGAACGGGGGGGTTGGCAGCCCCAGCATTTT
CASSQERGGWQPQHF
>many|18|TRBV7-6|TRBJ2-7|TRBD2
TGTGCCAGCAGCTTAGGGGTGACTAGCGGGGGGGCCATTTACGAGCAGTACTTC
CASSLGVTSGGAIYEQYF
>many|14|TRBV11-2|TRBJ1-1|NA
TGTGCCAGCAGCTTAGCCCCTGTTCGGTATGAAGCTTTCTTT
CASSLAPVRYEAFF
>many|14|TRBV4-1|TRBJ1-1|NA
TGCGCCAGCAGCCAATCACCCCAGGGTCAGCAGGCTTTCTTT
CASSQSPQGQQAFF
>few|16|TRBV7-6|TRBJ1-3|NA
TGTGCCAGCAGCCAGGGGCCGGTCTTCTCTGGAAACACCATATATTTT
CASSQGPVFSGNTIYF
>few|15|TRBV6-2/TRBV6-3|TRBJ2-3|NA
TGTGCCAGCGCGGAAACAGAGCGGGGCACAGATACGCAGTATTTT
CASAETERGTDTQYF
>many|15|TRBV3-1|TRBJ2-7|NA
TGTGCCAGCAGCCAAGGAGCGGCAGGCTTACGGGAGCAGTACTTC
CASSQGAAGLREQYF
>many|15|TRBV7-2|TRBJ2-5|NA
TGTGCCAGCAGCTTAGCGTTGGCAGGGCAAGAGACCCAGTACTTC
CASSLALAGQETQYF
>many|15|TRBV5-1|TRBJ2-1|NA
TGCGCCAGCAGCTTCTCCGGGGGCGGTGAAGATGAGCAGTTCTTC
CASSFSGGGEDEQFF
>many|17|TRBV4-2|TRBJ2-3|TRBD2
TGTGCCAGCAGCCAAGACGTCCAGCGGGGGCGCACAGATACGCAGTATTTT
CASSQDVQRGRTDTQYF
>many|16|TRBV5-1|TRBJ1-2|NA
TGCGCCAGCAGCACTCACCCGGGAATCTCTAACTATGGCTACACCTTC
CASSTHPGISNYGYTF
>many|18|TRBV5-1|TRBJ2-7|NA
TGCGCCAGCAGCTTGATGGGAGGTTTGTGGGGGCTCGTCTACGAGCAGTACTTC
CASSLMGGLWGLVYEQYF
>many|14|TRBV6-1|TRBJ1-1|NA
TGTGCCAGCAGTGTGAGGACCATGAACACTGAAGCTTTCTTT
CASSVRTMNTEAFF
>NA|16|TRBV30|TRBJ1-2|NA
TGTGCCTGGTCGTCCTTCGGCAGGTCAAATCTCTATGGCTACACCTTC
CAWSSFGRSNLYGYTF
>many|12|TRBV25-1|TRBJ2-7|TRBD1
TGTGCCAGCAGTGAGGGACAGGGAGAGCAGTACTTC
CASSEGQGEQYF
>few|13|TRBV7-2|TRBJ2-3|TRBD1
TGTGCCAGCAGCTTAGTTGGACAGGGCAGGCAGTATTTT
CASSLVGQGRQYF
>many|14|TRBV12-3/TRBV12-4|TRBJ1-3|NA
TGTGCCAGCAGTTACTCAGTCGAAGGAAACACCATATATTTT
CASSYSVEGNTIYF
>many|15|TRBV20-1|TRBJ2-3|NA
TGCAGTACCCCAGTTAGGGGCCGAGGCACAGATACGCAGTATTTT
CSTPVRGRGTDTQYF
>many|14|TRBV2|TRBJ2-3|NA
TGTGCCAGCAGTGGTTCAAGGGGAACAGATACGCAGTATTTT
CASSGSRGTDTQYF
>many|15|TRBV5-1|TRBJ1-2|NA
TGCGCCAGCAGCTACTCAGGGCCAGATAACTATGGCTACACCTTC
CASSYSGPDNYGYTF
>NA|12|TRBV20-1|TRBJ1-2|TRBD1
TGCAGTGCCCGACAGGGCCATTCCGGCTACACCTTC
CSARQGHSGYTF
>NA|18|TRBV5-1|TRBJ2-1|NA
TGCGCCAGCAGCTTGGCCGGTTCCGGGGGTCCAGGTCTGGATGAGCAGTTCTTC
CASSLAGSGGPGLDEQFF
>many|13|TRBV5-6|TRBJ2-3|NA
TGTGCCAGCAGCTCTTCCGGTGCCGATACGCAGTATTTT
CASSSSGADTQYF
>few|18|TRBV15|TRBJ2-1|NA
TGTGCCACCAGCAGACCAACACTAGTGGGGGGCCCCTACAATGAGCAGTTCTTC
CATSRPTLVGGPYNEQFF
>many|17|TRBV27|TRBJ2-1|NA
TGTGCCAGCAGTCCCCCTTTTGGGGGGCGGGGGTTCAATGAGCAGTTCTTC
CASSPPFGGRGFNEQFF
>many|15|TRBV18|TRBJ2-3|NA
TGTGCCAGCTCACCACCTGGGACACCCACAGATACGCAGTATTTT
CASSPPGTPTDTQYF